The TCR beta chain described here comes from a study of T-cell reconstitution after alpha-beta-depleted transplantation in children. Preparing the TCRbeta library involved the use of unique molecular identifiers. TCRdb used MiXCR to reprocess the PCR reads, holding one entry per CDR3 protein. The table has about 420,000 distinct CDR3 sequences, 15% to 20% seen once. Germline CDR1 GTSNPN, CDR2 SVGIG (reference sequence). CDR3 length: 13 residues. Trimming shortened V by 3 bases and J by 8 bases, and 15 bases separated the two germline ends. With regard to this clonotype: Its specificity is not known.

Study findings and constraints: T-cell numbers and diversity, one year after transplant, stemmed largely from T cells that were newly produced. The origin of high day-60 TCRbeta diversity in some patients lay in surviving recipient T cells and thymic progenitors.

This sequence originates from a boy younger than two who had a stem cell transplant for Wiskott-Aldrich syndrome, so the T cells may come from the graft donor. The sequencing here drew on PBMCs, mostly from graft donor cells, taken 360 days after TCRalphabeta/CD19-depleted stem cell transplant. V and J are TRBV30 and TRBJ2-3, with D uncertain. The CDR3 protein is CAWRLTIQSTQYF. The CDR3 DNA is TGTGCCTGGAGGCTTACAATACAAAGTACGCAGTATTTT.